This T cell receptor (beta chain) was found in a study of T cells in Graves' hyperthyroidism and ophthalmopathy. Study results and limitations: Most thyroid clonotypes that were expanded above 0.001 also turned up in blood. Ophthalmopathy onset followed model prediction by a median approximately 5.9 months.

This clonotype was recorded many times. Its cognate antigen is unknown. V lost 5 bases and J lost 5; bases outside the gene matches: 9. This CDR3 has 16 amino acids. Not enrolled were patients with uncontrolled infection, other autoimmune disease, pregnancy or lactation. TCR beta CDR3 region amplification was performed from RNA transcripts. The HTBI primer set served for first-round RT-PCR of the TCR CDR3. A single record per CDR3 protein comes from TCRdb applying MiXCR to the multiplex PCR reads. Among approximately 210,000 distinct CDR3 sequences, 17% were seen once, and the ten largest hold around 50%.

The origin of this receptor is a man in his fifties or sixties with Graves' hyperthyroidism. The sample taken for sequencing was blood. The chain recombines TRBV12-3 or TRBV12-4 with TRBJ1-1; 12 bases align to TRBD1. CDR3 DNA sequence: TGTGCCAGCAGTAAACGGGACAGGGGGCGAGTAACTGAAGCTTTCTTT. Amino acids: CASSKRDRGRVTEAFF.